These 26 T cell receptor beta chains were all obtained from the same sample, sequenced in a study of blood T cells in healthy people across ages. The authors ran a second PCR of roughly 6 to 12 cycles using a sample-barcoded 5' primer and a J-beta primer mix. TCRdb fed the 5' RACE reads into MiXCR, producing one record per CDR3 protein. The data show around 850,000 distinct CDR3 sequences, with about 36% seen just once and under 15% held by the top ten. Input material: blood. These receptors all come from a young man in good health.

This clonotype has only a few counts. This chain connects TRBV4-2 to TRBJ2-5; D is unclear. The CDR3 has 13 amino acids. CDR1 and CDR2 (germline): LGHNA, YNFKEQ. V was pared by 6 bases and J by 5 bases, with 13 bases between. The CDR3 coding sequence is TGTGCCAGCAGTCAGGAGCCGTTTGAGACCCAGTACTTC. Protein: CASSQEPFETQYF.

This clonotype was recorded at least ten times. The rearrangement uses TRBV29-1 and TRBJ2-1; TRBD1 matches at 8 bases. V gave up 3 bases and J gave up 7 bases; unmatched junction bases: 8. Germline CDR1 reads SQVTM; CDR2 reads ANQGSEA. This CDR3 is 14 amino acids long. In nucleotides, the CDR3 is TGCAGCGTTGAGCGGACAGGGTCGGATAATGAGCAGTTCTTC. This codes for CSVERTGSDNEQFF.

This clonotype was counted ten times or more. This sequence joins TRBV20-1 and TRBJ2-4; D ambiguous. V lost 5 bases to trimming and J lost 1 base, with 9 bases between them. Germline V gene lookup returns CDR1 DFQATT and CDR2 SNEGSKA (reference sequence). CDR3 length: 13 amino acids. The CDR3 region has the DNA TGCAGTGCTGAAGACACGGCCAAAAACATTCAGTACTTC. Protein: CSAEDTAKNIQYF.

The chain has TRBV12-3 or TRBV12-4 and TRBJ1-1, with no clear D. The CDR3 totals 15 residues. V was cut by 7 bases and J by 6 bases, with 21 bases left in between. The CDR3 sequence: CASTLNKGGLSEAFF. CDR3 DNA: TGTGCCAGCACCCTCAACAAGGGAGGGCTATCTGAAGCTTTCTTT.

This clonotype turned up a few times. This rearrangement joins TRBV20-1 to TRBJ1-1, with D unclear. The CDR3 consists of 13 residues. Looked up from germline, CDR1 is DFQATT and CDR2 is SNEGSKA (reference sequence). V dropped 5 bases and J dropped 4 bases, with 14 bases sitting between them. In DNA, the CDR3 is TGCAGTGCTGCCCCCCTGGTCGGCACTGAAGCTTTCTTT. Its protein product is CSAAPLVGTEAFF.

The chain carries TRBV27 and TRBJ2-5, with 12 bases aligning to TRBD2. The V segment lost 6 bases and the J segment 11 bases; nucleotides outside the gene matches: 10. This CDR3 has 14 residues. Germline values: CDR1 MNHEY, CDR2 SMNVEV (reference sequence). The CDR3 here is CASRLAGGLGEQYF. CDR3 nucleotides: TGTGCCAGCAGACTAGCGGGAGGACTAGGGGAGCAGTACTTC.

The genes are TRBV9 and TRBJ1-2; unclear D gene. The CDR3 length is 11 residues. Trimming took off 7 bases at V and 6 bases at J, with 10 bases between the two ends. The V gene's germline CDR1 is SGDLS and CDR2 YYNGEE. The CDR3 coding sequence is TGTGCCAGCGGTTCCACCCATGGCTACACCTTC. Its protein product is CASGSTHGYTF.

A note on this clonotype: A much more abundant neighbour one base away suggests this may be a read error. The rearrangement links TRBV6-5 to TRBJ2-7; 8 bases are a match to TRBD2. V lost 4 bases and J lost 7; bases outside the gene matches: 12. This CDR3 comprises 15 residues. Germline assignment: CDR1 MNHEY and CDR2 SVGAGI. For the CDR3, the DNA is TGTGCCAGCAGTTCAATAGCGGGGCTTATTGATGAGCAGTACTTC. This translates into CASSSIAGLIDEQYF.

V and J are TRBV7-8 and TRBJ1-4, with D unclear. The V and J ends lost 1 base and 13 bases respectively, with 10 bases between them. Germline-derived CDR1 and CDR2 are SGHVS and FQNEAQ. The CDR3 runs 12 residues. The CDR3 DNA reads TGTGCCAGCAGCTTAGGCCAGGCCTTACTGTTTTTT. Translation: CASSLGQALLFF. The complete variable domain, with remaining parts taken from reference TRBV7-8 and TRBJ1-4, reads GAGVSQSPRYKVAKRGQDVALRCDPISGHVSLFWYQQALGQGPEFLTYFQNEAQLDKSGLPSDRFFAERPEGSVSTLKIQRTQQEDSAVYLCASSLGQALLFFGSGTQLSVL.

The chain has TRBV12-3 or TRBV12-4 and TRBJ1-2; TRBD1 aligns across 8 bases. J lost 4 bases, V lost 4 bases, and 8 bases had no gene match. The CDR3 totals 15 residues. The CDR3 bases are TGTGCCAGCAGTTCCGGGACAGGCACGTCCTATGGCTACACCTTC. Translating gives CASSSGTGTSYGYTF.

This sequence joins TRBV4-1 and TRBJ2-1, with 9 bases that match TRBD2. The CDR3 has 16 amino acids. CDR1 and CDR2 from the germline V gene are MGHRA and YSYEKL. J was trimmed by 2 bases and V by 1 base; bases with no gene match: 3. The CDR3 protein is CASSQGASGAYNEQFF. The CDR3 DNA follows: TGCGCCAGCAGCCAAGGTGCTAGCGGGGCCTACAATGAGCAGTTCTTC.

This clonotype was counted only a few times. This chain links TRBV6-2 or TRBV6-3 with TRBJ1-2, with D possibly being TRBD1 (5 bases). CDR3 length equals 14 residues. The V end was cut by 5 bases, the J end by 2 bases, with 12 bases between. The germline V gene has CDR1 MNHEY and CDR2 SVGEGT. The chain's CDR3 is CASSPGEWNYGYTF. The CDR3 region has the DNA TGTGCCAGCAGTCCGGGGGAGTGGAACTATGGCTACACCTTC.

This chain links TRBV3-1 with TRBJ2-1; D not certain. The CDR3 runs to 13 residues. Germline lookup yields CDR1 LGHDT and CDR2 YNNKEL (reference sequence). V gave up 1 base and J gave up 8 bases, with 9 bases separating them. The DNA of the CDR3 is TGTGCCAGCAGCCAAGTCCTATGGTATGAGCAGTTCTTC. Protein product: CASSQVLWYEQFF.

The chain uses TRBV7-9 and TRBJ1-4; D gene ambiguous. This CDR3 has 12 amino acids. The V gene's germline CDR1 is SEHNR and CDR2 FQNEAQ (reference sequence). The germline V and J ends were trimmed by 8 bases and 7 bases, with 11 bases remaining between them. The CDR3 region is CASRYGGEKLFF. The DNA of the CDR3 is TGTGCCAGCCGGTATGGTGGTGAAAAACTGTTTTTT.

This clonotype was seen at least ten times. The CDR3 protein is CASSFGTRTYEQYF. The CDR3, as DNA: TGTGCCAGCAGTTTCGGGACACGCACCTACGAGCAGTACTTC. V and J are TRBV12-3 or TRBV12-4 and TRBJ2-7, with D possibly being TRBD1 (6 bases). The CDR3 runs 14 residues. The V and J ends lost 3 bases and 2 bases respectively, with 11 bases between them.

V gene TRBV20-1 combines with J gene TRBJ2-3, with TRBD1 identical over 9 bases. Germline CDR1 reads DFQATT; CDR2 reads SNEGSKA (reference sequence). Germline trimming cut 6 bases from V and 3 bases from J; bases unmatched to any gene: 4. The CDR3 is 13 residues long. The CDR3 sequence is CSALDRGTDTQYF. As DNA, the CDR3 is TGCAGTGCCCTGGACAGGGGTACAGATACGCAGTATTTT.

About this clonotype itself: A much larger clonotype is one base distant, so this may be a read error. V and J are TRBV7-2 and TRBJ2-1; TRBD2 matches at 9 bases. The CDR3 is made up of 15 amino acids. Germline loops: CDR1 SGHTA, CDR2 FQGNSA. This CDR3 reads CANSLRTSAYNEQFF. In nucleotides, the CDR3 is TGTGCCAACAGCTTAAGGACTAGCGCTTACAATGAGCAGTTCTTC.

This clonotype was observed a few times. The J gene is TRBJ1-5, the V gene TRBV5-1; D may be TRBD1 (5 bases). This CDR3 is 17 amino acids long. Germline V gene lookup returns CDR1 SGHRS and CDR2 YFSETQ. V gave up 3 bases and J gave up 0 bases, with 16 bases separating them. CDR3 in DNA: TGCGCCAGCAGCTCTGCTAGCAGGGCTTATAGCAATCAGCCCCAGCATTTT. Protein: CASSSASRAYSNQPQHF.

In its sample, this clonotype was seen a few times. The chain carries TRBV29-1 and TRBJ2-1; 12 nucleotides match TRBD2. Germline trimming cut 7 bases from V and 12 bases from J; bases unmatched to any gene: 10. Germline CDR1 reads SQVTM; CDR2 reads ANQGSEA. This CDR3 region has 13 residues. CDR3 DNA: TGCAGCGCCCCGGGACTAGCGGGTCTCGGGCAGTTCTTC. Protein product: CSAPGLAGLGQFF.

Turning to this clonotype: A read error may explain this, as a much larger clone is one base away. This chain links TRBV10-3 with TRBJ2-1; TRBD2 might be the D (5 bases). Germline loops: CDR1 ENHRY, CDR2 SYGVKD. There are 13 residues in the CDR3. The CDR3 bases are TGTACCATCGGGGAGAGGGCCTACAATGAGCAGTTCTTC. Translated: CTIGERAYNEQFF.

This clonotype was found many times. The chain employs TRBV4-1 and TRBJ1-6; tentatively, D is TRBD1 (6 bases). This CDR3 contains 15 residues. V was shortened by 3 bases and J by 9 bases, with 15 bases between the two germline ends. From germline, CDR1 is MGHRA and CDR2 YSYEKL. DNA of the CDR3: TGCGCCAGCAGCCAGTGGGACACAACGGGTTCACCCCTCCACTTT. The encoded protein is CASSQWDTTGSPLHF.

The table lists this clonotype with many counts. This sequence joins TRBV6-6 and TRBJ1-2; D gene uncertain. Trimming took off 0 bases at V and 3 bases at J, with 8 bases between the two ends. The CDR3 is 14 residues long. Germline V gene lookup returns CDR1 MNHNY and CDR2 SVGAGI (reference sequence). CDR3 in amino acids: CASSYSRRDYGYTF. In DNA form, the CDR3 reads TGTGCCAGCAGTTACTCGAGGCGGGACTATGGCTACACCTTC.

This clonotype was seen a handful of times. The chain carries TRBV20-1 and TRBJ1-5; the D is unclear. The CDR3 has 16 residues. Germline V CDR1 and CDR2: DFQATT, SNEGSKA (reference sequence). V dropped 3 bases and J dropped 0 bases, with 15 bases sitting between them. The CDR3 region has the DNA TGCAGTGCTAGTGTTGGCAGTTTCTATAGCAATCAGCCCCAGCATTTT. Encoded protein: CSASVGSFYSNQPQHF.

In regard to this clonotype: The DNA is left out, because the CDR3 cannot be placed on it with certainty; the CDR3 is given as TCRdb lists it. This chain connects TRBV29-1 to TRBJ2-1; TRBD1, as called in the table, went unchecked against the DNA. Including both end residues, the CDR3 is 15 amino acids long. CDR1 and CDR2 (germline): SQVTM, ANQGSEA. The CDR3 protein is CSVATGTGVYNERYF.

The genes are TRBV20-1 and TRBJ1-5, with TRBD1 as a possible D gene (5 bases). Between the trimmed V and J ends, which lost 2 bases and 5 bases, there was a span of 7 bases. This CDR3 has 12 residues. Germline-derived CDR1 and CDR2 are DFQATT and SNEGSKA (reference sequence). The CDR3 protein is CSARLRDQPQHF. The CDR3 nucleotides are TGCAGTGCTAGACTCAGGGATCAGCCCCAGCATTTT.

The rearrangement joins TRBV4-1 to TRBJ2-7, with D uncertain. V dropped 0 bases and J dropped 0 bases, with 9 bases sitting between them. The CDR3 has 15 residues. Germline-derived CDR1 and CDR2 are MGHRA and YSYEKL. The CDR3 nucleotides are TGCGCCAGCAGCCAAGATCTCGCCAACTCCTACGAGCAGTACTTC. This encodes CASSQDLANSYEQYF.